This is a list of T cell receptor beta chains from one sample in a study of tumor and adjacent non-tumor tissue in lung cancer. Using its own MiXCR run on the multiplex PCR reads, TCRdb lists one record per CDR3 protein. The sample comprises about 75,000 distinct CDR3 sequences, 60% to 85% of which are singletons, and about 12% rests with the top ten. The sequenced sample was lung tumor tissue. Receptors were obtained from a woman aged 45-60 years with non-small cell lung cancer. The CDR3 runs from the conserved cysteine through the conserved F or W. Each record gives: CDR3 length, clone size, V gene, CDR3 protein. Size is stated for part of the rows, as once, few or many counts, or as a class when the clone is expanded.

cdr3_length: 14; clone_size: medium-sized; v_call: TRBV20-1; cdr3_aa: CSASIGGGPIEQFF
cdr3_length: 15; clone_size: many; v_call: TRBV6-4; cdr3_aa: CASSASGTSPGELFF
cdr3_length: 15; clone_size: NA; v_call: TRBV12-3/TRBV12-4; cdr3_aa: CAGRRREGQVGELFF
cdr3_length: 13; clone_size: once; v_call: TRBV12-3/TRBV12-4; cdr3_aa: CAIRPDSSSPLHF
cdr3_length: 16; clone_size: NA; v_call: TRBV28; cdr3_aa: CASSTTGSRIELGQFF
cdr3_length: 12; clone_size: NA; v_call: TRBV30; cdr3_aa: CTWTTSFNEQSF
cdr3_length: 12; clone_size: NA; v_call: TRBV28; cdr3_aa: CSSSQLNYEQYF
cdr3_length: 16; clone_size: NA; v_call: TRBV6-1; cdr3_aa: CASTPAEGSGGNEQSF
cdr3_length: 14; clone_size: NA; v_call: TRBV6-2/TRBV6-3; cdr3_aa: CASRPETANYGYTF
cdr3_length: 15; clone_size: NA; v_call: TRBV12-3/TRBV12-4; cdr3_aa: CASSLMGLDLRKQYF
cdr3_length: 18; clone_size: NA; v_call: TRBV11-1; cdr3_aa: CASSFGAWAQLNTGAPFF
cdr3_length: 14; clone_size: many; v_call: TRBV12-3/TRBV12-4; cdr3_aa: CASKDGPGLTEQFF
cdr3_length: 12; clone_size: NA; v_call: TRBV29-1; cdr3_aa: CSVGSSLGEQYF
cdr3_length: 14; clone_size: NA; v_call: TRBV28; cdr3_aa: CASSPASAAGEMFF
cdr3_length: 14; clone_size: many; v_call: TRBV12-3/TRBV12-4; cdr3_aa: CASSLPFGGETQYF